This T cell receptor (beta chain) was sequenced for a study of blood T cell dynamics during melanoma immunotherapy. Study information: First-line therapy was either pembrolizumab or nivolumab with ipilimumab for metastatic melanoma.

Noted time point: week 3, after first cycle of checkpoint inhibitor. Trimming pared 0 bases from V and 6 bases from J, leaving 4 bases between. CDR3 length: 13 amino acids. Germline V gene sequence: CDR1 SGHNT, CDR2 YYREEE (reference sequence). Some clones are missing from TCRdb's copy, which holds only in-frame ones; the method was immunoSEQ multiplex PCR. Of fewer than 6,000 clones in the sample, roughly 84% were seen once. The sequence came from a human donor with melanoma. This sample comprised blood, obtained from a patient treated with checkpoint blockade. The chain recombines TRBV5-4 with TRBJ1-6, with D unresolved. The CDR3 DNA reads TGTGCCAGCAGCTTGGATGGTAATTCACCCCTCCACTTT. Its protein is CASSLDGNSPLHF.